One and the same sample provided the 8 T cell receptor beta chains below, sequenced in a study of blood T cell repertoires in COVID-19. TCRdb's copy holds only in-frame clones and misses some; the assay was immunoSEQ multiplex PCR. The sample shows about 220,000 clones, 65% to 85% of them seen only once. The sequenced material came from peripheral blood. The receptors shown here come from a human donor in a cohort sampled during active COVID-19.

The chain is built from TRBV27 and TRBJ2-7, with TRBD2 matching over 12 bases. CDR3 size: 15 residues. Germline loops: CDR1 MNHEY, CDR2 SMNVEV (reference sequence). The J segment lost 4 bases and the V segment lost 6 bases, leaving 7 bases of the junction unmatched. The CDR3 nucleotides are TGTGCCAGCAGACCAAGACTAGCGGGAGTGTACGAGCAGTACTTC. Amino acids: CASRPRLAGVYEQYF.

The gene calls are TRBV18 and TRBJ1-5, with 7 bases aligning to TRBD1. The J segment lost 5 bases and the V segment lost 3 bases, leaving 4 bases of the junction unmatched. CDR1 is KGHSH, CDR2 LQKENI, per germline. The CDR3 consists of 14 residues. The DNA for the CDR3 is TGTGCCAGCTCACCGGGACAGAAAGATCAGCCCCAGCATTTT. It yields the protein CASSPGQKDQPQHF. Looking up the rest from reference TRBV18 and TRBJ1-5 gives the full variable domain: NAGVMQNPRHLVRRRGQEARLRCSPMKGHSHVYWYRQLPEEGLKFMVYLQKENIIDESGMPKERFSAEFPKEGPSILRIQQVVRGDSAAYFCASSPGQKDQPQHFGDGTRLSIL.

J is TRBJ2-1 and V is TRBV7-2, with TRBD2 matching 9 bases. Germline lookup yields CDR1 SGHTA and CDR2 FQGNSA. The trim removed 3 bases at V and 8 bases at J, leaving 17 bases unmatched. The CDR3 contains 18 residues. The CDR3 reads CASSFVGAGGPVSDEQFF. Here the CDR3 DNA reads TGTGCCAGCAGCTTTGTCGGAGCGGGGGGCCCGGTGAGCGATGAGCAGTTCTTC.

This sequence joins TRBV3-1 (or the pseudogene TRBV3-2) and TRBJ2-7; tentative D call: TRBD2 (5 bases). V was pared by 4 bases and J by 2 bases, with 15 bases between. In germline, CDR1 is LGHDT, CDR2 YNNKEL (reference sequence). The CDR3 contains 15 residues. Here the CDR3 reads CASSPGLGAPYEQYF. CDR3 nucleotides: TGTGCCAGCAGCCCTGGACTGGGAGCCCCCTACGAGCAGTACTTC.

The V call is TRBV2, the J call TRBJ1-1; perhaps TRBD1 as D (5 bases). CDR1 SNHLY and CDR2 FYNNEI come from the germline V gene. V was trimmed by 7 bases and J by 1 base, leaving 13 bases between them. CDR3 length equals 14 residues. The CDR3 is CASILQASNTEAFF. The CDR3 nucleotides read TGTGCCAGCATCTTACAGGCGTCGAACACTGAAGCTTTCTTT.

In this sample, this clone turned up a few times. V and J are TRBV11-2 and TRBJ1-1; TRBD1 is a possible D gene (5 bases). Trimming cost V 3 bases and J 4 bases, with 9 bases left between them. CDR1 and CDR2 from the germline V gene are SGHAT and FQNNGV. This CDR3 has 13 residues. This chain's CDR3 is CASSFSQGTEAFF. CDR3 coding DNA: TGTGCCAGCAGCTTTAGCCAGGGCACTGAAGCTTTCTTT.

The chain carries TRBV28 and TRBJ2-5, with 7 bases lining up with TRBD1. The CDR3 is 15 amino acids. The trim removed 8 bases at V and 7 bases at J, leaving 16 bases unmatched. Looked up from germline, CDR1 is MDHEN and CDR2 is SYDVKM. The CDR3 protein is CASAPEDRPQGTQYF. For the CDR3, the DNA is TGTGCCAGCGCCCCAGAGGACAGGCCCCAGGGGACCCAGTACTTC.

V usage is TRBV3-1 (or the pseudogene TRBV3-2) and J usage is TRBJ2-7; D gene unclear. The germline V gene has CDR1 LGHDT and CDR2 YNNKEL (reference sequence). The CDR3 extends over 14 amino acids. Trimming took off 2 bases at V and 6 bases at J, with 14 bases between the two ends. This CDR3 reads CASSQSPSSAEQYF. The CDR3 DNA reads TGTGCCAGCAGCCAATCTCCTAGTTCGGCCGAGCAGTACTTC.